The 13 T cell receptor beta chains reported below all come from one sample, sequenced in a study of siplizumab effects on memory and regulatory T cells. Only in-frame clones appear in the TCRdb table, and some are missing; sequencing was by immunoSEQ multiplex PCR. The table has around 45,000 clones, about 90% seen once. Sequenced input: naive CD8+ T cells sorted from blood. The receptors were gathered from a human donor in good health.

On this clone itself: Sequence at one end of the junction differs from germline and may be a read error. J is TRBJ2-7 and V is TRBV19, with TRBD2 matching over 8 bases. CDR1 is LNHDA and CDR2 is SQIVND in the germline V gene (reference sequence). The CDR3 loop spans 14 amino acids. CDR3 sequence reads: CASSIAGLPYEQYF. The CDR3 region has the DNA TGTGCCAGTAGCATAGCGGGGTTGCCCTACGAGCAGTACTTC.

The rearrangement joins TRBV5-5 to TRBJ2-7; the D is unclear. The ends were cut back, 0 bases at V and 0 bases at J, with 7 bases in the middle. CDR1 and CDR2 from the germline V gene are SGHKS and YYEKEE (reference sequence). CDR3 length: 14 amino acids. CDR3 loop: CASSLDTPSYEQYF. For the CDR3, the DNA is TGTGCCAGCAGCTTGGACACACCCTCCTACGAGCAGTACTTC.

CDR3 nucleotide sequence: TGTGCCAGCAGCGCTCACGAACTAGCGGGGCTAACCGGGGAGCTGTTTTTT. This translates into CASSAHELAGLTGELFF. The chain links TRBV9 to TRBJ2-2, with 10 bases fitting TRBD2. The CDR3 is made up of 17 amino acids. The J segment lost 5 bases and the V segment lost 3 bases, leaving 10 bases of the junction unmatched. Germline V gene lookup returns CDR1 SGDLS and CDR2 YYNGEE.

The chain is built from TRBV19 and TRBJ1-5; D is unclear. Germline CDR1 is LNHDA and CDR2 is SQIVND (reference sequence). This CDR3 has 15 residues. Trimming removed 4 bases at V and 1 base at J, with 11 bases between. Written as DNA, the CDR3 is TGTGCCAGTAGTAGGGCGGACGGAAGCAATCAGCCCCAGCATTTT. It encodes CASSRADGSNQPQHF.

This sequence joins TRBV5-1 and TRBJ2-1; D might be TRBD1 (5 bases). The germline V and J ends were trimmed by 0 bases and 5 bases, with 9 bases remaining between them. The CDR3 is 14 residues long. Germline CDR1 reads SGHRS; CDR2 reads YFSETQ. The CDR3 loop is CASSLDRGHNEQFF. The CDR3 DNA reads TGCGCCAGCAGCTTGGATAGGGGCCACAATGAGCAGTTCTTC. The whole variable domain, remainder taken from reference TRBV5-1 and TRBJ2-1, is KAGVTQTPRYLIKTRGQQVTLSCSPISGHRSVSWYQQTPGQGLQFLFEYFSETQRNKGNFPGRFSGRQFSNSRSEMNVSTLELGDSALYLCASSLDRGHNEQFFGPGTRLTVL.

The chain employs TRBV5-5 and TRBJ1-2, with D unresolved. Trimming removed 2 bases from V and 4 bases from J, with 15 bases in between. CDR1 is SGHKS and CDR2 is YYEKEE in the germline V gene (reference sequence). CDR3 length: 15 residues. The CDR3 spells CASSFDGSGGYGYTF. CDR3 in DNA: TGTGCCAGCAGCTTTGACGGGTCCGGCGGCTATGGCTACACCTTC.

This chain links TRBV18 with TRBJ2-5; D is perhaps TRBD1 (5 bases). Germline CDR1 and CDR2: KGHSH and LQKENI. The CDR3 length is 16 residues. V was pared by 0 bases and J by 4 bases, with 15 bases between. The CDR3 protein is CASSPPMAGIGETQYF. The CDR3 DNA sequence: TGTGCCAGCTCACCACCGATGGCAGGGATAGGAGAGACCCAGTACTTC. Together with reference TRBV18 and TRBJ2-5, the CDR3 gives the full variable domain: NAGVMQNPRHLVRRRGQEARLRCSPMKGHSHVYWYRQLPEEGLKFMVYLQKENIIDESGMPKERFSAEFPKEGPSILRIQQVVRGDSAAYFCASSPPMAGIGETQYFGPGTRLLVL.

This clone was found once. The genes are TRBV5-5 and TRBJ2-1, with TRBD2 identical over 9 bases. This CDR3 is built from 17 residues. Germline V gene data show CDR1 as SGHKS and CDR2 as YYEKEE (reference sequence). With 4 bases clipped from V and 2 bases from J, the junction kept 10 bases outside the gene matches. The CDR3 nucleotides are TGTGCCAGCAGCCTTGGACTAGCGAGCGTGGCCTACAATGAGCAGTTCTTC. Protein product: CASSLGLASVAYNEQFF.

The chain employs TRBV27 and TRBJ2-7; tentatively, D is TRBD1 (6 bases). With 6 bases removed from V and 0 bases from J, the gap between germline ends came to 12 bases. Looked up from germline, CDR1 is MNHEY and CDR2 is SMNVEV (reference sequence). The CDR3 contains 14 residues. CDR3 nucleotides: TGTGCCAGCAGGGGGACACAGAGCTCCTACGAGCAGTACTTC. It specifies CASRGTQSSYEQYF.

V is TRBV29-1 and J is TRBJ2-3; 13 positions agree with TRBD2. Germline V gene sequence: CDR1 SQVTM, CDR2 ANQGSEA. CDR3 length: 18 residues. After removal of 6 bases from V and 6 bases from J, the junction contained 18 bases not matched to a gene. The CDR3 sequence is CSVSGLAGTSLPLDTQYF. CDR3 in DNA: TGCAGCGTCTCGGGACTAGCGGGGACTTCCTTACCCCTGGATACGCAGTATTTT.

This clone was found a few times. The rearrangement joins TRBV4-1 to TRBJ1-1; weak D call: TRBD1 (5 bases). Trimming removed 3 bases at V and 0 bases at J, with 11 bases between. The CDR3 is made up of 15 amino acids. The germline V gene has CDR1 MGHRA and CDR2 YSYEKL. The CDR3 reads CASSHRGGMNTEAFF. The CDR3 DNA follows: TGCGCCAGCAGCCACCGCGGGGGAATGAACACTGAAGCTTTCTTT.

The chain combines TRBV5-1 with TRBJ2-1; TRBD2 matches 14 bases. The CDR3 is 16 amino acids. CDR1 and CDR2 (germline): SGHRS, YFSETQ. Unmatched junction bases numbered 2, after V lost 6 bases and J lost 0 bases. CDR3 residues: CASTGLAGDSYNEQFF. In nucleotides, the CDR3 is TGCGCCAGCACGGGACTAGCGGGAGACTCCTACAATGAGCAGTTCTTC.

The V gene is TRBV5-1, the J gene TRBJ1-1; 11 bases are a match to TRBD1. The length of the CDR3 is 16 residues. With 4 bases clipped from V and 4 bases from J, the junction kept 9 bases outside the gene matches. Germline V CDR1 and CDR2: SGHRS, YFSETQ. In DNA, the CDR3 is TGCGCCAGCAGCCAGGGACAGGGGGTTTTGGCCACTGAAGCTTTCTTT. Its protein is CASSQGQGVLATEAFF.